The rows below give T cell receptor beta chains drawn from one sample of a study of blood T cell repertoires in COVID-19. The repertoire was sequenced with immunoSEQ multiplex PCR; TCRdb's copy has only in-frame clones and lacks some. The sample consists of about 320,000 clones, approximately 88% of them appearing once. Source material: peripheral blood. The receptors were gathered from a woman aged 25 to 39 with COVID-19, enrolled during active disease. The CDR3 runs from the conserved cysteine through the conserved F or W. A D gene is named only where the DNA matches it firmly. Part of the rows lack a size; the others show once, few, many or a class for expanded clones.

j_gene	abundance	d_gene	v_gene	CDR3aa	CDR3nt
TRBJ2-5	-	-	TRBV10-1	CASSEPGAETQYF	TGCGCCAGCAGTGAGCCGGGAGCAGAGACCCAGTACTTC
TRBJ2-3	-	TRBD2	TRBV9	CASSVFSGDPDTQYF	TGTGCCAGCAGCGTTTTTAGCGGGGACCCAGATACGCAGTATTTT
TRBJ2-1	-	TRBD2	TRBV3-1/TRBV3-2	CASSQGGSSYNEQFF	TGTGCCAGCAGCCAGGGGGGGAGCTCCTACAATGAGCAGTTCTTC
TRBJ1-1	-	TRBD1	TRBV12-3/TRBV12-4	CASSLVRGRAAFF	TGTGCCAGCAGTTTGGTCAGGGGGCGGGCTGCTTTCTTT
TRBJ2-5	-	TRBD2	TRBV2	CASRGLKETQYF	TGTGCCAGCAGGGGACTAAAAGAGACCCAGTACTTC
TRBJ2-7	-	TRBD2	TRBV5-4	CASSLSLAGGLDEQYF	TGTGCCAGCAGCTTGTCTCTGGCGGGGGGGCTCGACGAGCAGTACTTC
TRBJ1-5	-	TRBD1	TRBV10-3	CAISTTGGNQPQHF	TGTGCCATCAGTACCACAGGGGGCAATCAGCCCCAGCATTTT
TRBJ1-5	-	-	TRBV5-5	CASSPGMGAGNQPQHF	TGTGCCAGCAGTCCAGGGATGGGGGCAGGCAATCAGCCCCAGCATTTT
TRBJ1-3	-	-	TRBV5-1	CASSATANSGNTIYF	TGCGCCAGCAGCGCGACAGCGAACTCTGGAAACACCATATATTTT
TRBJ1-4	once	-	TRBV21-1	CASPGMGRHNEKLFF	TGTGCCAGCCCCGGTATGGGCAGACATAATGAAAAACTGTTTTTT
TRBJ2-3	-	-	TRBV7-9	CASSRTDTQYF	TGTGCCAGCAGCCGGACAGATACGCAGTATTTT
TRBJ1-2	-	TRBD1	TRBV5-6	CASSPGTGTNYGYTF	TGTGCCAGCAGCCCCGGGACAGGAACCAACTATGGCTACACCTTC
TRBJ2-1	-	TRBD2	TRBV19	CASSSLGAGYNEQFF	TGTGCCAGTAGTTCCCTGGGAGCGGGGTACAATGAGCAGTTCTTC
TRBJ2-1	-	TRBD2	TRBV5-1	CASSSELAGGAEQFF	TGCGCCAGCTCCAGCGAACTAGCGGGGGGGGCTGAGCAGTTCTTC
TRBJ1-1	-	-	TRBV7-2	CASSLSAGAEAFF	TGTGCCAGCAGCTTATCAGCGGGAGCTGAAGCTTTCTTT
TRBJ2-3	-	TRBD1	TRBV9	CASSVGQGLADTQYF	TGTGCCAGCAGCGTGGGACAGGGCCTGGCAGATACGCAGTATTTT
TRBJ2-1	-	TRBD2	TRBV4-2	CASSQGRFGGGAMEQFF	TGTGCCAGCAGCCAAGGGCGATTCGGCGGGGGGGCCATGGAGCAGTTCTTC
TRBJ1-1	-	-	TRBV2	CASRGAMNTEAFF	TGTGCCAGCAGGGGAGCAATGAACACTGAAGCTTTCTTT
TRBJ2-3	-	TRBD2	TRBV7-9	CASSSGLAGDTQYF	TGTGCCAGCAGCTCGGGACTAGCGGGAGATACGCAGTATTTT
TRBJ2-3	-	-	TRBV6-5	CASSYGASTDTQYF	TGTGCCAGCAGTTACGGAGCGTCGACAGATACGCAGTATTTT
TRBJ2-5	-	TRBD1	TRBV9	CASSGYRDRGPFETQYF	TGTGCCAGCAGCGGATACCGGGACAGGGGGCCTTTCGAGACCCAGTACTTC
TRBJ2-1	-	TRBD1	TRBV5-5	CASRIRQGSYNEQFF	TGTGCCAGCAGAATACGACAGGGATCCTACAATGAGCAGTTCTTC
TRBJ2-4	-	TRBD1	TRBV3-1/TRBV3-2	CASSPQTGGLTKNIQYF	TGTGCCAGCAGCCCACAAACAGGGGGCTTGACCAAAAACATTCAGTACTTC
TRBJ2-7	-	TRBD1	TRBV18	CASSPREWTGMSYEQYF	TGTGCCAGCTCACCACGCGAATGGACAGGGATGTCCTACGAGCAGTACTTC
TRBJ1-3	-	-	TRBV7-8	CASSPTEASGNTIYF	TGTGCCAGCAGCCCAACAGAAGCCTCTGGAAACACCATATATTTT
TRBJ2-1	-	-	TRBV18	CASSPSLAQYNEQFF	TGTGCCAGCTCACCAAGCCTAGCGCAGTACAATGAGCAGTTCTTC
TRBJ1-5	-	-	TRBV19	CASSIVRSQPQHF	TGTGCCAGTAGTATAGTAAGGAGTCAGCCCCAGCATTTT
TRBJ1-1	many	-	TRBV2	CASSVAGAVRTFEAFF	TGTGCCAGCAGTGTGGCGGGGGCCGTAAGAACTTTCGAAGCTTTCTTT
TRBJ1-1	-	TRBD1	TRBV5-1	CASSLTGAVTEAFF	TGCGCCAGCAGCTTGACAGGGGCGGTCACTGAAGCTTTCTTT
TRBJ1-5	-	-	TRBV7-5	CVRRRTMPNQPQHF	TGTGTCAGGAGGCGGACAATGCCCAATCAGCCCCAGCATTTT
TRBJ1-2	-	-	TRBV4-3	CASSQDTGGGSIGGYTF	TGCGCCAGCAGCCAAGATACCGGGGGAGGGTCGATAGGTGGCTACACCTTC
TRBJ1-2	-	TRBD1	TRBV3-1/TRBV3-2	CASSQDESQGARGYTF	TGTGCCAGCAGCCAAGATGAGTCACAGGGGGCACGTGGCTACACCTTC
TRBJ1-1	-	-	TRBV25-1	CASSELAGVAFF	TGTGCCAGCAGTGAATTAGCAGGGGTAGCTTTCTTT
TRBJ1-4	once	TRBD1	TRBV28	CASSYLDRVNEKLFF	TGTGCCAGCAGTTATTTGGACAGGGTTAATGAAAAACTGTTTTTT
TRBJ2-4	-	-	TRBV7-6	CASSLGGDLGAIQYF	TGTGCCAGCAGCTTAGGGGGGGACTTAGGGGCAATTCAGTACTTC
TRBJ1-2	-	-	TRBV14	CASSQSLLNYGYTF	TGTGCCAGCAGCCAATCACTCCTTAACTATGGCTACACCTTC
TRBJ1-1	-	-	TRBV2	CASTKGYVRLNTEAFF	TGTGCCAGCACCAAGGGGTACGTGCGACTGAACACTGAAGCTTTCTTT
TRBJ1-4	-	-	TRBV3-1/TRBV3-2	CASSQWARQGGEKLFF	TGTGCCAGCAGCCAATGGGCGCGCCAGGGAGGGGAAAAACTGTTTTTT
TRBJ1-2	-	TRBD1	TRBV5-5	CASSFQGTGDGYTF	TGTGCCAGCAGCTTTCAGGGGACAGGGGATGGCTACACCTTC
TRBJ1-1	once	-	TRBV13	CASSLGPHKGITEAFF	TGTGCCAGCAGCTTAGGGCCTCACAAGGGGATCACTGAAGCTTTCTTT
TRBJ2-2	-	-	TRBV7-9	CAMADTNTGELFF	TGTGCCATGGCTGATACGAACACCGGGGAGCTGTTTTTT
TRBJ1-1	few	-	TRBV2	CASSQYKNTEAFF	TGTGCCAGCAGCCAATACAAGAACACTGAAGCTTTCTTT
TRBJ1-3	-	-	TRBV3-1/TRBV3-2	CASRHTIKRGNTIYF	TGTGCCAGCAGACACACGATTAAGCGTGGAAACACCATATATTTT
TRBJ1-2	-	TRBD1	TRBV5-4	CASRPGQLNYGYTF	TGTGCCAGCAGACCGGGACAGCTTAACTATGGCTACACCTTC
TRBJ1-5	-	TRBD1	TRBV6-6	CASSYEQGAQPQHF	TGTGCCAGCAGTTACGAACAGGGGGCTCAGCCCCAGCATTTT
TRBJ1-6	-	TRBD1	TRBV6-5	CASSRDRTYNSPLHF	TGTGCCAGCAGCAGGGACAGGACCTATAATTCACCCCTCCACTTT
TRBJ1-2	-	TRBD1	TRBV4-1	CASSQALGQHNGYTF	TGCGCCAGCAGCCAAGCCTTGGGACAGCACAATGGCTACACCTTC
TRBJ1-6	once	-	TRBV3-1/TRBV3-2	CASSPRRVNSPLHF	TGTGCCAGCAGCCCGCGGAGGGTCAATTCACCCCTCCACTTT
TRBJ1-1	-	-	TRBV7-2	CASSFSRDTEAFF	TGTGCCAGCAGCTTCTCCAGGGACACTGAAGCTTTCTTT
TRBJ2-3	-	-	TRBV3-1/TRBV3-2	CASSQMDYNTDTQYF	TGTGCCAGCAGCCAAATGGACTACAACACAGATACGCAGTATTTT
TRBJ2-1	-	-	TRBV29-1	CSIGDRAGEQFF	TGCAGCATAGGGGACCGGGCGGGGGAGCAGTTCTTC
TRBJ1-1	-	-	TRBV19	CASSIDRRGGDTEAFF	TGTGCCAGTAGTATAGATCGGAGAGGGGGAGATACTGAAGCTTTCTTT
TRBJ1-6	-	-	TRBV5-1	CASSLGQGSSPLHF	TGCGCCAGCAGCTTGGGTCAGGGGAGTTCACCCCTCCACTTT
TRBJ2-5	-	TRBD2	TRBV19	CASSMGRGLSGETQYF	TGTGCCAGTAGTATGGGGCGGGGGTTGAGTGGAGAGACCCAGTACTTC
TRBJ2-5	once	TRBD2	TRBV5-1	CASSSGLAVVGETQYF	TGCGCCAGCAGCTCCGGACTAGCGGTCGTCGGAGAGACCCAGTACTTC
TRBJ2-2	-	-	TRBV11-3	CASSLPFGGTGELFF	TGTGCCAGCAGCTTACCATTCGGAGGGACCGGGGAGCTGTTTTTT
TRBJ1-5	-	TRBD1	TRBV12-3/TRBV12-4	CASRGQFNQPQHF	TGTGCCAGCAGGGGACAGTTTAATCAGCCCCAGCATTTT
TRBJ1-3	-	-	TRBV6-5	CASSYSERNTIYF	TGTGCCAGCAGTTACTCGGAGAGAAACACCATATATTTT
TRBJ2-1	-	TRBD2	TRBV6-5	CASSSGLAGGQAEQFF	TGTGCCAGCAGTTCCGGACTAGCGGGGGGGCAGGCTGAGCAGTTCTTC